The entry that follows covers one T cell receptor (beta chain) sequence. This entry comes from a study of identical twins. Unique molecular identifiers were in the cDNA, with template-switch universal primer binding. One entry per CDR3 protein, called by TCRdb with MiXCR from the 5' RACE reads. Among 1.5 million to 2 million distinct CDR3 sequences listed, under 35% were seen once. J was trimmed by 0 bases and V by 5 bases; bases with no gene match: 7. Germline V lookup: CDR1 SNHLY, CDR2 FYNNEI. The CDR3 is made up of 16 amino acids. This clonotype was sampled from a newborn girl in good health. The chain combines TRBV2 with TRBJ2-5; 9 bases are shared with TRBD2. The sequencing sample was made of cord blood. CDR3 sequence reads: CASSIPSGAYQETQYF. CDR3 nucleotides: TGTGCCAGCAGTATTCCTAGCGGGGCGTACCAAGAGACCCAGTACTTC.